The sequence of this T cell receptor (beta chain) was determined in a study of cytomegalovirus exposure and HLA in healthy donors. The primer mix had 60 Vbeta and 13 Jbeta primers. Produced via immunoSEQ multiplex PCR; TCRdb's table is partial and in-frame only. The sample includes 85,000 to 100,000 clones, approximately 81% of them seen just once. This clone appeared a single time. The antigen is unknown. Study outcomes and limitations: Productive rates of about 90% or about 30% were seen for most TCR beta V segments in an earlier analysis.

CDR3 size: 17 residues. The germline gives CDR1 LNHDA, CDR2 SQIVND (reference sequence). The V end was cut by 5 bases, the J end by 0 bases, with 18 bases between. The TCR comes from a girl aged 2-15 years in good health and CMV-seropositive. This chain uses TRBV19 with TRBJ2-3, with a tentative D call TRBD1 (5 bases). Sequenced input: PBMCs. CDR3 in DNA: TGTGCCAGTAGTCTCCGTAAGACAGAAACTAGCACAGATACGCAGTATTTT. This gives the protein CASSLRKTETSTDTQYF.